These 20 T cell receptor beta chains share one sample of origin, sequenced in a study of beta chain features in type 1 diabetes. Sequencing targeted expressed TCRB transcripts, as all isolated RNA had been reverse transcribed. The protocol was immunoSEQ multiplex PCR, while the TCRdb copy is restricted to in-frame clones and leaves out a portion. This repertoire shows about 260,000 clones, approximately 70% found once; its top ten account for around 0.05%. Sequencing was performed on naive CD4+ T cells from blood. These receptors came from a man aged 25 to 45 in good health.

V is TRBV29-1 and J is TRBJ1-4, with D maybe TRBD1 (5 bases). Trimming stripped 6 bases from V and 3 bases from J, with 11 bases between. The CDR3 length is 13 residues. CDR1 is SQVTM and CDR2 is ANQGSEA in the germline V gene. CDR3 protein: CSVQGNPNEKLFF. The CDR3 DNA reads as TGCAGCGTCCAGGGAAATCCTAATGAAAAACTGTTTTTT.

The chain carries TRBV7-2 and TRBJ2-2; 7 bases map to TRBD1. J lost 7 bases, V lost 2 bases, and 7 bases had no gene match. The CDR3 has 15 residues. Germline V gene sequence: CDR1 SGHTA, CDR2 FQGNSA. The CDR3 DNA sequence: TGTGCCAGCAGCTTACTCCGACAGGGTGGCGGGGAGCTGTTTTTT. Its protein product is CASSLLRQGGGELFF.

This chain uses TRBV29-1 with TRBJ2-1; 11 bases agree with TRBD2. CDR1 SQVTM and CDR2 ANQGSEA come from the germline V gene. This CDR3 is 14 amino acids long. The V and J ends lost 3 bases and 9 bases, in that order; junction bases with no gene match: 7. DNA of the CDR3: TGCAGCGTTGATACGGGACTAGCGGCCGGTGAGCAGTTCTTC. Translated, it gives CSVDTGLAAGEQFF.

The chain employs TRBV15 and TRBJ1-5; D remains ambiguous. The CDR3 length is 16 residues. Trimming left V 5 bases short and J 4 bases short, with 18 bases between. The germline gives CDR1 LNHNV, CDR2 YYDKDF (reference sequence). This CDR3 is CATSPRSPGSNQPQHF. The CDR3 DNA is TGTGCCACCAGCCCCCGTTCCCCGGGGAGTAATCAGCCCCAGCATTTT.

J is TRBJ1-2 and V is TRBV7-2, with D uncertain. CDR1 SGHTA and CDR2 FQGNSA come from the germline V gene. V lost 1 base, J lost 12 bases, and 15 bases lay in between. CDR3 size: 13 residues. CDR3 amino acids: CASSLVSLGSDTF. CDR3 DNA sequence: TGTGCCAGCAGCTTAGTTTCGTTAGGATCCGACACCTTC. Full variable domain (missing parts from reference TRBV7-2 and TRBJ1-2): GAGVSQSPSNKVTEKGKDVELRCDPISGHTALYWYRQSLGQGLEFLIYFQGNSAPDKSGLPSDRFSAERTGGSVSTLTIQRTQQEDSAVYLCASSLVSLGSDTFGSGTRLTVV.

The sample holds a few counts of this clone. The V and J genes are TRBV7-9 and TRBJ1-5, with D unclear. The germline gives CDR1 SEHNR, CDR2 FQNEAQ (reference sequence). The CDR3 is 12 residues long. Trimming left V 4 bases short and J 3 bases short, with 4 bases between. The CDR3 DNA reads TGTGCCAGCAGCTCGGACAATCAGCCCCAGCATTTT. This translates into CASSSDNQPQHF.

The rearrangement uses TRBV14 and TRBJ2-5; 9 positions agree with TRBD1. CDR1 and CDR2 from the germline V gene are SGHDN and FVKESK. This CDR3 has 15 amino acids. V lost 3 bases to trimming and J lost 4 bases; unmatched junction nucleotides: 6. This chain's CDR3 is CASSQRDRVIETQYF. In DNA form, the CDR3 reads TGTGCCAGCAGCCAGCGGGACAGGGTCATAGAGACCCAGTACTTC.

This chain joins TRBV30 and TRBJ2-7; D possibly corresponds to TRBD1 (6 bases). This CDR3 has 15 amino acids. V lost 1 base, J lost 3 bases, and 16 bases lay in between. The germline V gene has CDR1 GTSNPN and CDR2 SVGIG (reference sequence). The CDR3 bases are TGTGCCTGGAGTGGCCAGGACAGAAAGGGCTACGAGCAGTACTTC. Translation: CAWSGQDRKGYEQYF.

The J gene is TRBJ1-6, the V gene TRBV9; D may be TRBD1 (6 bases). The length of the CDR3 is 14 residues. V lost 4 bases, J lost 13 bases, and 18 bases lay in between. Per the germline V gene, CDR1 is SGDLS and CDR2 is YYNGEE. CDR3 protein: CASSSTYRDNPLHF. The CDR3 DNA is TGTGCCAGCAGCTCAACTTACCGGGACAATCCCCTCCACTTT.

The V gene is TRBV27, the J gene TRBJ1-6; D gene uncertain. V was trimmed by 6 bases and J by 13 bases, leaving 13 bases between them. CDR1 and CDR2 (germline): MNHEY, SMNVEV (reference sequence). The CDR3 totals 12 residues. This CDR3 reads CASRVGVSPLHF. In DNA, the CDR3 is TGTGCCAGCAGGGTCGGAGTTTCGCCCCTCCACTTT.

The V gene is TRBV7-9, the J gene TRBJ1-4; D gene uncertain. Deletions cut 5 bases from V and 5 bases from J, with 9 bases between. This CDR3 spans 13 amino acids. Germline V lookup: CDR1 SEHNR, CDR2 FQNEAQ (reference sequence). In DNA form, the CDR3 reads TGTGCCAGCAGCGCAGTGAGAAATGAAAAACTGTTTTTT. Protein: CASSAVRNEKLFF. The full variable domain, with the rest looked up from reference TRBV7-9 and TRBJ1-4, is DTGVSQNPRHKITKRGQNVTFRCDPISEHNRLYWYRQTLGQGPEFLTYFQNEAQLEKSRLLSDRFSAERPKGSFSTLEIQRTEQGDSAMYLCASSAVRNEKLFFGSGTQLSVL.

V usage is TRBV29-1 and J usage is TRBJ2-5; no firm D call. Germline CDR1 reads SQVTM; CDR2 reads ANQGSEA. V lost 4 bases to trimming and J lost 0 bases, with 6 bases between them. The CDR3 sequence is 12 residues long. CDR3 nucleotide sequence: TGCAGCGTTGTGCGGAACCAAGAGACCCAGTACTTC. This sequence encodes CSVVRNQETQYF.

The sample holds a few counts of this clone. CDR3 region: CASSETVYTF. CDR3 DNA sequence: TGTGCCAGCAGCGAAACAGTCTACACCTTC. The gene calls are TRBV2 and TRBJ1-2, with unresolved D. This CDR3 is 10 amino acids long. Between the trimmed V and J ends, which lost 6 bases and 10 bases, there was a span of 9 bases. Germline V gives CDR1 SNHLY, CDR2 FYNNEI.

This clone was observed once. V and J are TRBV16 and TRBJ2-1; D remains unclear. Germline V CDR1 and CDR2: KGHSY, FQNENV. This CDR3 comprises 14 residues. Trimming removed 8 bases from V and 4 bases from J, with 15 bases in between. CDR3 region: CASQMTWYYNEQFF. The CDR3 nucleotides are TGTGCCAGCCAAATGACCTGGTATTACAATGAGCAGTTCTTC.

Note on this clone: The same CDR3 also results from other DNA sequences found in this sample. The gene calls are TRBV9 and TRBJ2-7, with D possibly being TRBD1 or TRBD2 (5 bases each). V was trimmed by 2 bases and J by 6 bases, leaving 12 bases between them. The CDR3 loop spans 13 amino acids. CDR1 and CDR2 from the germline V gene are SGDLS and YYNGEE. CDR3 residues: CASSVGPGGEQYF. CDR3 coding DNA: TGTGCCAGCAGCGTCGGCCCTGGGGGCGAGCAGTACTTC.

This clone was detected a few times. The V and J genes are TRBV30 and TRBJ1-5; 7 bases are shared with TRBD1. The CDR3 spans 13 residues. Looked up from germline, CDR1 is GTSNPN and CDR2 is SVGIG (reference sequence). V lost 5 bases and J lost 5; bases outside the gene matches: 6. CDR3 DNA sequence: TGTGCCTGGGCTACAGGGGCCGATCAGCCCCAGCATTTT. Residues: CAWATGADQPQHF. Full variable domain (remainder filled in from reference TRBV30 and TRBJ1-5): SQTIHQWPATLVQPVGSPLSLECTVEGTSNPNLYWYRQAAGRGLQLLFYSVGIGQISSEVPQNLSASRPQDRQFILSSKKLLLSDSGFYLCAWATGADQPQHFGDGTRLSIL.

CDR3 in amino acids: CASSRRLAAGDTQYF. The DNA of the CDR3 is TGTGCCAGCAGCCGGAGGCTAGCGGCAGGAGATACGCAGTATTTT. This chain connects TRBV5-4 to TRBJ2-3; 7 bases map to TRBD2. The CDR3 extends over 15 amino acids. Trimming cost V 4 bases and J 5 bases; bases outside gene matches: 10. Germline V gene data show CDR1 as SGHNT and CDR2 as YYREEE (reference sequence).

The table lists this clone with a few counts. The rearrangement joins TRBV30 to TRBJ2-1, with D perhaps matching TRBD1 (5 bases). The CDR3 extends over 13 amino acids. The V gene's germline CDR1 is GTSNPN and CDR2 SVGIG (reference sequence). V was shortened by 7 bases and J by 5 bases, with 15 bases between the two germline ends. In DNA, the CDR3 is TGTGCCTTATTTGATTGGACAAACAATGAGCAGTTCTTC. Its translation: CALFDWTNNEQFF.

This chain connects TRBV9 to TRBJ1-2, with D possibly TRBD1 on 5 matching bases. Trimming cost V 3 bases and J 8 bases, with 17 bases left between them. The germline CDR1 and CDR2 sequences are SGDLS and YYNGEE. This CDR3 region has 14 residues. The CDR3 spells CASSGAPGLGGYTF. CDR3 DNA sequence: TGTGCCAGCAGCGGAGCCCCAGGGTTAGGAGGCTACACCTTC.

The sample holds a few counts of this clone. The chain combines TRBV29-1 with TRBJ1-2; 8 nucleotides match TRBD1. The CDR3 totals 17 residues. Germline V CDR1 and CDR2: SQVTM, ANQGSEA. The J segment lost 0 bases and the V segment lost 3 bases, leaving 12 bases of the junction unmatched. CDR3 sequence reads: CSVDPGQGKKANYGYTF. CDR3 nucleotide sequence: TGCAGCGTTGACCCCGGACAGGGAAAAAAGGCTAACTATGGCTACACCTTC.